This TCR beta chain was recovered during a study of shared clonotypes between healthy human individuals. Findings and limits, study-wide: Since donors were few, the genetic and exposure-history diversity represented was limited.

Assay: immunoSEQ multiplex PCR; the TCRdb copy retains only in-frame clones and omits some. The table lists about 2.1 million clones, about 92% of them singletons. Positively selected for CCR7, the CD45RO-negative cells used as naive CD8 cells excluded terminally differentiated effector memory CD45RA+ cells. Donors comprised healthy HIV-negative adults lacking recent acute infections or vaccinations. In regard to this clone: Its target is not known.

CDR1 is SGHAT and CDR2 is FQNNGV in the germline V gene. Deletions cut 3 bases from V and 2 bases from J, with 10 bases between. The CDR3 loop spans 14 amino acids. This clonotype originated in a man aged 18-30 years in good health. Some clones in this sample may be carry-over from other donors' samples. Sequencing was done on a sample of naive CD8+ T cells from PBMCs. The rearrangement links TRBV11-2 to TRBJ1-2; maybe TRBD1 (6 bases). The DNA of the CDR3 is TGTGCCAGCAGCTTCCGGACAGCCAACTATGGCTACACCTTC. The encoded protein is CASSFRTANYGYTF.